The 21 T cell receptor beta chains presented below share a single source sample, sequenced in a study of identical twins. TCRdb recomputed calls from the 5' RACE reads with MiXCR, one row per CDR3 protein. The sample has about 810,000 distinct CDR3 sequences; approximately 13% are singletons. These sequences were also reported in another study, on yellow fever vaccine responses in identical twins.

Sequenced input: PBMCs. The receptors here all came from a woman between 18 and 29 years old in good health.

This clonotype was observed at least ten times. J is TRBJ2-5 and V is TRBV7-7, with D unclear. Germline lookup yields CDR1 SSHAT and CDR2 FNYEAQ (reference sequence). The CDR3 is made up of 13 amino acids. Trimming pared 4 bases from V and 4 bases from J, leaving 10 bases between. In DNA form, the CDR3 reads TGTGCCAGCAGCTCCCGAGTTTCAGAGACCCAGTACTTC. Translating it yields CASSSRVSETQYF.

This clonotype was picked up a small number of times. The V call is TRBV12-3 or TRBV12-4, the J call TRBJ2-5; TRBD2 matches 9 bases. The CDR3 sequence is 15 residues long. V gave up 7 bases and J gave up 3 bases; unmatched junction bases: 9. The CDR3 sequence is CASTRGGALKETQYF. In DNA form, the CDR3 reads TGTGCCAGCACCCGCGGGGGGGCCTTAAAAGAGACCCAGTACTTC.

The chain uses TRBV10-3 and TRBJ2-7, with D possibly being TRBD1 (6 bases). The CDR3 runs to 15 residues. V dropped 10 bases and J dropped 2 bases, with 21 bases sitting between them. The germline V gene encodes CDR1 ENHRY and CDR2 SYGVKD. The CDR3 DNA is TGTGCCACCCACCCCGCGGCCAGGGGCACCTACGAGCAGTACTTC. Amino acid sequence: CATHPAARGTYEQYF.

The chain recombines TRBV12-3 or TRBV12-4 with TRBJ1-1; D call uncertain. The CDR3 has 12 amino acids. The ends were cut back, 6 bases at V and 7 bases at J, with 12 bases in the middle. The CDR3 loop reads CASREGVGEAFF. DNA of the CDR3: TGTGCCAGCAGAGAAGGAGTCGGTGAAGCTTTCTTT.

There are a few counts of this clonotype. The chain is built from TRBV5-1 and TRBJ2-1; D might be TRBD2 (6 bases). The CDR3 covers 15 residues. With 2 bases removed from V and 6 bases from J, the gap between germline ends came to 15 bases. The V gene's germline CDR1 is SGHRS and CDR2 YFSETQ. CDR3 region: CASSFVAEGSNEQFF. CDR3 sequence (DNA): TGCGCCAGCAGCTTTGTAGCGGAGGGCTCCAATGAGCAGTTCTTC.

This chain links TRBV5-6 with TRBJ1-5; D unresolved. The CDR3 covers 14 residues. Germline V CDR1 and CDR2: SGHDT, YYEEEE. The V gene lost 0 bases and the J gene lost 11 bases, with 15 bases spanning the gap. The CDR3 DNA reads TGTGCCAGCAGCTTGGGCAGGCTGGAGATGTCCCAGCATTTT. It yields the protein CASSLGRLEMSQHF.

This clonotype was seen only a few times. The chain employs TRBV6-5 and TRBJ2-7, with 7 bases lining up with TRBD1. V lost 2 bases and J lost 4; bases outside the gene matches: 11. CDR3 length: 16 amino acids. Germline CDR1 and CDR2: MNHEY and SVGAGI. The CDR3 DNA sequence: TGTGCCAGCAGTTACACGGCTCAGACAGGGAAATACGAGCAGTACTTC. It is translated as CASSYTAQTGKYEQYF.

V gene TRBV7-9 combines with J gene TRBJ2-5; D uncertain. V was trimmed by 4 bases and J by 9 bases, leaving 6 bases between them. The length of the CDR3 is 10 residues. Germline lookup yields CDR1 SEHNR and CDR2 FQNEAQ (reference sequence). The CDR3 here is CASSSESQYF. The CDR3, as DNA: TGTGCCAGCAGCTCAGAATCCCAGTACTTC.

The V and J genes are TRBV20-1 and TRBJ2-3, with no clear D. Germline V gives CDR1 DFQATT, CDR2 SNEGSKA (reference sequence). The CDR3 sequence is 17 residues long. Trimming pared 7 bases from V and 1 base from J, leaving 24 bases between. Here the CDR3 reads CSVSLARSRVGTDTQYF. DNA for the CDR3: TGCAGTGTCAGCCTGGCCCGGAGCCGGGTCGGCACAGATACGCAGTATTTT.

The V and J genes are TRBV4-1 and TRBJ2-1; TRBD2 aligns across 7 bases. The CDR3 is 16 amino acids. The V segment lost 1 base and the J segment 5 bases; nucleotides outside the gene matches: 8. Germline CDR1 is MGHRA and CDR2 is YSYEKL. The CDR3 nucleotides read TGCGCCAGCAGCCAAGTTGGGGGAGCGGGGAACAATGAGCAGTTCTTC. It translates to CASSQVGGAGNNEQFF.

This clonotype has more than one count but fewer than ten. V and J are TRBV10-3 and TRBJ2-7; the match to TRBD2 covers 7 bases. This CDR3 region has 15 residues. Germline V gives CDR1 ENHRY, CDR2 SYGVKD. V lost 0 bases, J lost 2 bases, and 4 bases stayed unmatched. CDR3 coding DNA: TGTGCCATCAGTGAGTCGGCGGGAGCCACCTACGAGCAGTACTTC. This codes for CAISESAGATYEQYF.

This clonotype was detected ten times or more. The rearrangement links TRBV18 to TRBJ1-1; weak D call: TRBD1 (5 bases). The CDR3 spans 15 residues. Germline V CDR1 and CDR2: KGHSH, LQKENI. The V gene lost 2 bases and the J gene lost 2 bases, with 12 bases spanning the gap. The chain's CDR3 is CASSPKGSLNTEAFF. CDR3 coding DNA: TGTGCCAGCTCACCAAAGGGGTCGCTAAACACTGAAGCTTTCTTT.

This clonotype was counted a few times. V usage is TRBV12-3 or TRBV12-4 and J usage is TRBJ2-1; D might be TRBD2 (5 bases). The CDR3 spans 14 residues. V gave up 5 bases and J gave up 9 bases, with 17 bases separating them. Written as DNA, the CDR3 is TGTGCCAGCAGTAGGCCGGAATTCCGGGGTGAGCAGTTCTTC. This sequence encodes CASSRPEFRGEQFF.

This clonotype was seen a handful of times. The chain carries TRBV2 and TRBJ1-2; D is unresolved. The V gene lost 7 bases and the J gene lost 5 bases, with 14 bases spanning the gap. CDR3 size: 13 residues. Looked up from germline, CDR1 is SNHLY and CDR2 is FYNNEI. The CDR3 protein is CASTTEAPYGYTF. For the CDR3, the DNA is TGTGCCAGCACCACGGAGGCTCCTTATGGCTACACCTTC.

This clonotype was picked up a small number of times. The chain joins TRBV12-5 to TRBJ2-1, with TRBD2 matching over 7 bases. Germline trimming cut 3 bases from V and 7 bases from J; bases unmatched to any gene: 9. Germline V gene data show CDR1 as LGHNT and CDR2 as FRNRAP. CDR3 length equals 15 residues. CDR3 sequence reads: CASGFGTTIWNEQFF. DNA of the CDR3: TGTGCTAGTGGTTTCGGGACTACCATTTGGAATGAGCAGTTCTTC.

This rearrangement joins TRBV4-2 to TRBJ2-1; D may be TRBD1 (7 bases). V lost 0 bases and J 4 bases, leaving 16 bases between the germline ends. The V gene's germline CDR1 is LGHNA and CDR2 YNFKEQ. The CDR3 spans 17 residues. CDR3 in amino acids: CASSQDGAGGIYNEQFF. CDR3 bases: TGTGCCAGCAGCCAAGATGGGGCAGGGGGGATATACAATGAGCAGTTCTTC.

The chain employs TRBV12-3 or TRBV12-4 and TRBJ2-5; 13 nucleotides match TRBD2. CDR3 length: 16 amino acids. Trimming at V came to 6 bases and at J to 4 bases, leaving 8 bases not matched to a gene. CDR3 coding DNA: TGTGCCAGCAGCTATAAACTAGCGGGGGGGACAGAGACCCAGTACTTC. Translation: CASSYKLAGGTETQYF.

The chain has TRBV3-1 and TRBJ2-7, with 15 nucleotides matching TRBD2. The germline CDR1 and CDR2 sequences are LGHDT and YNNKEL (reference sequence). There are 18 residues in the CDR3. Unmatched junction bases numbered 3, after V lost 0 bases and J lost 0 bases. CDR3 protein: CASSQDGTSGRPSYEQYF. DNA of the CDR3: TGTGCCAGCAGCCAAGACGGGACTAGCGGGAGGCCCTCCTACGAGCAGTACTTC.

The chain couples TRBV29-1 to TRBJ2-1, with 8 bases that match TRBD2. The CDR3 loop spans 13 amino acids. From germline, CDR1 is SQVTM and CDR2 ANQGSEA. Trimming cost V 7 bases and J 3 bases; bases outside gene matches: 5. The chain's CDR3 is CSGTSGNYNEQFF. The CDR3 DNA follows: TGCAGCGGTACTAGCGGAAACTACAATGAGCAGTTCTTC.

At least ten counts were recorded for this clonotype. V and J are TRBV28 and TRBJ2-4, with D possibly being TRBD1 (6 bases). The germline CDR1 and CDR2 sequences are MDHEN and SYDVKM. V was clipped by 2 bases and J by 8 bases, with 10 bases between them. The CDR3 length is 13 residues. CDR3 sequence: CASSLGGADIQYF. The CDR3, as DNA: TGTGCCAGCAGTTTAGGGGGCGCAGACATTCAGTACTTC.

This clonotype was detected ten times or more. The chain carries TRBV9 and TRBJ2-2, with D possibly matching TRBD2 (6 bases). Germline V gene lookup returns CDR1 SGDLS and CDR2 YYNGEE. The CDR3 has 14 amino acids. V gave up 5 bases and J gave up 5 bases, with 13 bases separating them. CDR3 DNA sequence: TGTGCCAGCAGTGTGGTCGGGGGTACCGGGGAGCTGTTTTTT. Translating it yields CASSVVGGTGELFF.